Listed here are 10 T cell receptor beta chains from one sample, sequenced in a study of T cell responses to AZD1222 COVID-19 vaccine. Profiled with immunoSEQ multiplex PCR; TCRdb holds only in-frame clones, not every one. The top ten hold almost 2.5% of the sample, which has fewer than 120,000 clones, roughly 92% seen once. The sample in question was peripheral blood, obtained 28 days after the second AZD1222 dose. The receptors shown here come from an adult who received the AZD1222 COVID-19 vaccine.

This rearrangement joins TRBV3-1 (or the pseudogene TRBV3-2) to TRBJ2-2; 7 bases fit TRBD1. The CDR3 contains 18 residues. V dropped 4 bases and J dropped 0; count of bases not matched to a gene: 11. Germline V lookup: CDR1 LGHDT, CDR2 YNNKEL (reference sequence). The CDR3 protein is CASSPWGNRGPNTGELFF. CDR3 sequence (DNA): TGTGCCAGCAGCCCTTGGGGAAACAGGGGACCGAACACCGGGGAGCTGTTTTTT.

The rearrangement uses TRBV19 and TRBJ2-7; D possibly corresponds to TRBD1 (7 bases). The CDR3 extends over 16 amino acids. Germline values: CDR1 LNHDA, CDR2 SQIVND (reference sequence). The ends were cut back, 1 base at V and 0 bases at J, with 13 bases in the middle. CDR3 nucleotides: TGTGCCAGTAGTATAGGGCCAGGGGGGAACTCCTACGAGCAGTACTTC. As protein: CASSIGPGGNSYEQYF.

The CDR3: CASSPLRPETQYF. In DNA form, the CDR3 reads TGTGCCAGCAGTCCCCTCCGTCCGGAGACCCAGTACTTC. J is TRBJ2-5 and V is TRBV11-2; D is unclear. This CDR3 has 13 amino acids. Germline V gene lookup returns CDR1 SGHAT and CDR2 FQNNGV. V gave up 6 bases and J gave up 5 bases, with 13 bases separating them.

This chain links TRBV18 with TRBJ1-1, with 12 nucleotides matching TRBD1. With 6 bases clipped from V and 2 bases from J, the junction kept 7 bases outside the gene matches. The V gene's germline CDR1 is KGHSH and CDR2 LQKENI. The CDR3 has 16 residues. The CDR3 sequence: CASSLRGTGGNTEAFF. The DNA for the CDR3 is TGTGCCAGCTCCCTCCGAGGGACAGGGGGCAACACTGAAGCTTTCTTT.

This clone was detected once. The rearrangement uses TRBV7-2 and TRBJ1-2; TRBD1 matches 7 bases. With 1 base clipped from V and 4 bases from J, the junction kept 9 bases outside the gene matches. CDR1 is SGHTA and CDR2 is FQGNSA in the germline V gene. The CDR3 consists of 16 residues. CDR3 nucleotide sequence: TGTGCCAGCAGCTTAGAGGGGCAGGGGGGAAGCTATGGCTACACCTTC. Translated: CASSLEGQGGSYGYTF.

The J gene is TRBJ2-3, the V gene TRBV5-1, with D unclear. From germline, CDR1 is SGHRS and CDR2 YFSETQ. Deletions cut 0 bases from V and 4 bases from J, with 9 bases between. CDR3 length: 14 residues. The CDR3 nucleotides are TGCGCCAGCAGCTTGGGCCAGTTAGCAGATACGCAGTATTTT. It translates to CASSLGQLADTQYF.

The chain carries TRBV15 and TRBJ1-5; no definite D call. The CDR3 runs to 14 residues. Germline assignment: CDR1 LNHNV and CDR2 YYDKDF (reference sequence). V lost 1 base and J lost 0, with 4 bases in between. The CDR3 nucleotides read TGTGCCACCAGCAGAGGTTATAGCAATCAGCCCCAGCATTTT. Encoded protein: CATSRGYSNQPQHF.

V and J are TRBV18 and TRBJ2-4; D not resolved. CDR1 is KGHSH, CDR2 LQKENI, per germline. The CDR3 loop spans 13 amino acids. Trimming removed 6 bases from V and 8 bases from J, with 14 bases in between. CDR3 amino acids: CASSSERVDIQYF. Here the CDR3 DNA reads TGTGCCAGCTCCTCTGAGCGTGTGGACATTCAGTACTTC. Full variable domain (rest looked up from reference TRBV18 and TRBJ2-4): NAGVMQNPRHLVRRRGQEARLRCSPMKGHSHVYWYRQLPEEGLKFMVYLQKENIIDESGMPKERFSAEFPKEGPSILRIQQVVRGDSAAYFCASSSERVDIQYFGAGTRLSVL.

This clone was detected once. The rearrangement links TRBV18 to TRBJ2-1; 10 nucleotides align to TRBD2. The germline gives CDR1 KGHSH, CDR2 LQKENI. The V gene end was trimmed by 2 bases and the J gene end by 2 bases; junction bases not matched to a gene: 0. This CDR3 comprises 15 residues. The CDR3 nucleotides read TGTGCCAGCTCACCAAGCGGGGGGGCCTACAATGAGCAGTTCTTC. It yields the protein CASSPSGGAYNEQFF.

The V call is TRBV27, the J call TRBJ2-3; D not certain. This CDR3 has 14 residues. Trimming took 9 bases from V and 4 from J, leaving 17 bases between them. The germline V gene encodes CDR1 MNHEY and CDR2 SMNVEV (reference sequence). Here the CDR3 reads CASLKGRVPDTQYF. The CDR3 bases are TGTGCCAGTCTAAAGGGTCGGGTCCCAGATACGCAGTATTTT.